Sequencing of this T cell receptor (beta chain) was carried out in a study of T-cell memory formation after mild COVID-19. As for the study in general: Each donor largely had its own TCR clusters.

TCRdb reprocessed the 5' RACE reads via MiXCR and lists one record per CDR3 protein. Of about 470,000 distinct CDR3 sequences in the sample, around 27% were seen once. The CDR3 consists of 15 residues. This clonotype was picked up a small number of times. V is TRBV21-1 and J is TRBJ1-5; TRBD1, the table's D call, was not compared with the DNA. TRBV21-1 represents a pseudogene. This sequence was found in an adult woman who had mild COVID-19 (a few samples of this study predate the infection). Cell type and time point are not known. The sample taken for sequencing was PBMCs or a T cell subset sorted from them (not recorded which). As DNA, the CDR3 is TGTGCCAGCAGCGCGATCTTTGACAGGCCTCAGCCCCAGCATTTT. It codes for CASSAIFDRPQPQHF.